The entry that follows covers one T cell receptor (beta chain) sequence. What this receptor recognizes is not known. One base away there is no much larger clone; base qualities are not given. Patients with a history of autoimmune disease or receiving systemic immunosuppression were excluded from the trial. Peripheral blood for TCR sequencing was drawn from every dose cohort at baseline, at cycle 4 day 1 and at cycle 7 day 1. The samples were taken from a phase I, first-in-human, multicenter, open-label dose-escalation trial of ivuxolimab. The trial enrolled adults with locally advanced or metastatic head and neck squamous cell, hepatocellular, melanoma or renal cell carcinoma. Before TCR sequencing, CD4+ T cells and CD8+ T cells from peripheral blood were sorted into separate populations. Sequences SGHDT (CDR1) and YYEEEE (CDR2) are obtained from the germline V gene. For this chain, trimming is 6 bases at the V end and 2 bases at the J end, and the number of junction bases without a gene match is 7. Its CDR3 holds 15 amino acids, cysteine through phenylalanine. The retained sequence is limited to the CDR3, 45 bases, with the frame set at the first base.

This entry is derived from a study of OX40 agonist ivuxolimab in advanced cancers. Some background on the complete study: Ivuxolimab was an agonistic, fully human IgG2 monoclonal antibody directed against OX40 (CD134), a costimulatory receptor. Intravenous ivuxolimab was administered to patients every 2 weeks at six dose levels: 0.01, 0.1, 0.3, 1.5, 3 and 10 mg/kg. Of the roughly 52 dose-escalation patients, hepatocellular carcinoma was present in about 20, melanoma in approximately 15, renal cell carcinoma in 9 and head and neck cancer in 9. In the dose-escalation cohort, 82.7% of patients were male, and the mean age was around 60 years, with a range of 23 to 79. Patients were allowed to have had prior anti-PD-1, anti-PD-L1 or anti-CTLA-4 therapy, and approximately 41% of the dose-escalation patients had previously received checkpoint inhibitors. Partial responses were achieved by three dose-escalation patients, of whom one had hepatocellular carcinoma and two had cutaneous melanoma. Peripheral TCRbeta sequencing aimed to test whether ivuxolimab altered TCR sequence diversity and caused clonal T-cell expansion. The paper reports the monotherapy dose-escalation portion (N of about 50 patients) of the phase I ivuxolimab trial. Results the study describes overall, beyond this receptor: Clonal expansion of both CD4+ and CD8+ blood T cells was observed from baseline to week 6 at doses 0.1 to 3.0 mg/kg. In the 0.1-3.0 mg/kg groups, partial responders had among the lowest normalized peripheral clonal expansion, particularly in CD8+ T cells. After ivuxolimab, expanded clones were on average more numerous among CD8+ T cells than among CD4+ T cells. Low levels of normalized T-cell clonal expansion were also shown by some nonresponding patients. Antigen specificity was not determined for the clonally expanded peripheral T cells.

Genomic DNA was isolated from the sorted cells so that the TCRbeta CDR3 region could be sequenced. The immunoSEQ Assay was used to sequence the TCRbeta CDR3 regions. Drawn from immuneACCESS, this table holds only the in-frame rearrangements with V and J called that TCRdb kept. Clones are partly lost; checked studies trace under half to an unresolved V gene and leave the rest unexplained. The sample data list 65,000 to 90,000 clones, and about 87% of these were observed just once. Roughly 0.56% of the sample belongs to the ten largest clones. This TCR was recovered from an adult with an advanced solid tumor such as melanoma, head and neck, liver or kidney cancer. The rearrangement combines TRBV5-6 with TRBJ2-3; 9 nucleotides in the junction match TRBD2. The sample was CD4+ or CD8+ T cells sorted from blood, taken in a trial of the OX40 agonist ivuxolimab. The CDR3 protein: CASNALAGLTDTQYF. The DNA sequence is as follows: TGTGCCAGCAACGCTCTAGCGGGACTCACAGATACGCAGTATTTT.